Presented here are 18 T cell receptor beta chains from one specimen sequenced in a study of long-term antiretroviral therapy in people with HIV. Version v3.0 of the immunoSEQ assay was performed at survey level. Only in-frame clones appear in the TCRdb table, and some are missing; sequencing was by immunoSEQ multiplex PCR. The sample lists over 15,000 clones, approximately 84% occurring once. The sample was unsorted PBMCs, taken 0.9 years after starting antiretroviral therapy. Every receptor here comes from a young man with HIV.

The CDR3 protein is CASGTGYEKLFF. In DNA, the CDR3 is TGTGCCAGCGGGACAGGCTACGAAAAACTGTTTTTT. The chain carries TRBV2 and TRBJ1-4; 8 nucleotides line up with TRBD1. There are 12 residues in the CDR3. V shed 8 bases, J shed 8 bases, and the junction held 4 bases outside the gene matches. Per the germline V gene, CDR1 is SNHLY and CDR2 is FYNNEI.

This clone was counted only a few times. This chain connects TRBV5-4 to TRBJ1-6, with D tentatively TRBD1 (6 bases). Germline V gives CDR1 SGHNT, CDR2 YYREEE (reference sequence). The V end was cut by 3 bases, the J end by 8 bases, with 15 bases between. The CDR3 is made up of 15 amino acids. The CDR3 sequence is CASSSGQPGDSPLHF. The CDR3, as DNA: TGTGCCAGCAGCTCTGGACAGCCAGGGGATTCACCCCTCCACTTT.

The V and J genes are TRBV5-1 and TRBJ2-7; no clear D. The CDR3 consists of 13 residues. CDR1 and CDR2 from the germline V gene are SGHRS and YFSETQ. V dropped 1 base and J dropped 2 bases, with 7 bases sitting between them. The CDR3 sequence is CASSLTTTYEQYF. In DNA form, the CDR3 reads TGCGCCAGCAGCTTGACGACAACCTACGAGCAGTACTTC.

This clone was detected a few times. V and J are TRBV4-2 and TRBJ1-6; 10 nucleotides line up with TRBD1. With 0 bases clipped from V and 7 bases from J, the junction kept 3 bases outside the gene matches. The CDR3 spans 16 residues. Germline lookup yields CDR1 LGHNA and CDR2 YNFKEQ. The CDR3 is CASSQDRDRGNSPLHF. The CDR3 DNA reads TGTGCCAGCAGCCAAGATCGGGACAGGGGCAATTCACCCCTCCACTTT.

This rearrangement joins TRBV28 to TRBJ1-2; tentative D call: TRBD1 (6 bases). The CDR3 contains 13 residues. Germline V gene lookup returns CDR1 MDHEN and CDR2 SYDVKM. Trimming took 5 bases from V and 6 from J, leaving 13 bases between them. The CDR3 region is CASSPNRVDGYTF. The CDR3 DNA is TGTGCCAGCAGTCCCAACAGGGTCGATGGCTACACCTTC.

The chain uses TRBV19 and TRBJ1-2; 7 bases agree with TRBD1. The germline V gene has CDR1 LNHDA and CDR2 SQIVND (reference sequence). The CDR3 has 14 amino acids. V gave up 5 bases and J gave up 4 bases; unmatched junction bases: 7. CDR3 residues: CASSGRQGVYGYTF. CDR3 sequence (DNA): TGTGCCAGTAGTGGGCGACAGGGCGTCTATGGCTACACCTTC. The full variable domain, rest sourced from reference TRBV19 and TRBJ1-2, is DGGITQSPKYLFRKEGQNVTLSCEQNLNHDAMYWYRQDPGQGLRLIYYSQIVNDFQKGDIAEGYSVSREKKESFPLTVTSAQKNPTAFYLCASSGRQGVYGYTFGSGTRLTVV.

This clone was detected a few times. The rearrangement uses TRBV7-2 and TRBJ1-6; D gene ambiguous. The V end lost 7 bases, the J end lost 8 bases, and 12 bases lay between the germline ends. This CDR3 has 13 residues. CDR1 SGHTA and CDR2 FQGNSA come from the germline V gene. The CDR3 region has the DNA TGTGCCAGCACTTCGCCAGGTGATTCACCCCTCCACTTT. It encodes CASTSPGDSPLHF.

Of note for this clone: A junction boundary mismatches the germline segment, possibly from a read error. CDR3 bases: TGCCCCCGGGAAATTAGCAATCAGCCCCAGCATTTT. Protein product: CPREISNQPQHF. The genes are TRBV30 and TRBJ1-5, with D unresolved. Germline V gene data show CDR1 as GTSNPN and CDR2 as SVGIG (reference sequence). The CDR3 is 12 residues long.

This clone was seen only a few times. The chain links TRBV9 to TRBJ1-6, with TRBD1 matching 9 bases. Losses at the gene ends were 3 bases for V and 6 bases for J; bases not matched to a gene: 1. CDR3 length: 14 amino acids. CDR1 and CDR2 from the germline V gene are SGDLS and YYNGEE. CDR3 sequence: CASSGGQGNSPLHF. CDR3 nucleotide sequence: TGTGCCAGCAGCGGGGGACAGGGTAATTCACCCCTCCACTTT.

The chain is built from TRBV28 and TRBJ2-6; D possibly matches TRBD1 or TRBD2 (5 bases each). Trimming removed 5 bases at V and 0 bases at J, with 20 bases between. Germline CDR1 reads MDHEN; CDR2 reads SYDVKM. The CDR3 is 19 residues long. The CDR3 spells CASSGRRRQPPSGANVLTF. CDR3 coding DNA: TGTGCCAGCAGTGGTAGGAGGAGACAGCCTCCCTCTGGGGCCAACGTCCTGACTTTC.

CDR3 in DNA: TGCAGCGTTAGACCGGGACAGAGAACGAACACTGAAGCTTTCTTT. It codes for CSVRPGQRTNTEAFF. The chain has TRBV29-1 and TRBJ1-1, with 7 bases identical to TRBD1. With 5 bases clipped from V and 1 base from J, the junction kept 10 bases outside the gene matches. CDR1 is SQVTM and CDR2 is ANQGSEA in the germline V gene. This CDR3 spans 15 amino acids.

The chain is built from TRBV7-2 and TRBJ1-2; D unclear. The CDR3 sequence is 9 residues long. V lost 7 bases, J lost 8 bases, and 5 bases lay in between. Germline V gene sequence: CDR1 SGHTA, CDR2 FQGNSA. The CDR3 DNA is TGTGCCAGCACCCGAGGCTACACCTTC. Amino acid sequence: CASTRGYTF. The complete variable domain, with remaining parts taken from reference TRBV7-2 and TRBJ1-2, reads GAGVSQSPSNKVTEKGKDVELRCDPISGHTALYWYRQSLGQGLEFLIYFQGNSAPDKSGLPSDRFSAERTGGSVSTLTIQRTQQEDSAVYLCASTRGYTFGSGTRLTVV.

This clone is judged medium-sized. This chain connects TRBV28 to TRBJ1-6, with D perhaps TRBD1 (6 bases). Trimming stripped 4 bases from V and 10 bases from J, with 11 bases between. Germline loops: CDR1 MDHEN, CDR2 SYDVKM. This CDR3 comprises 13 residues. CDR3 nucleotide sequence: TGTGCCAGCAGTTCCAGGGGAACCTCACCCCTCCACTTT. Translating it yields CASSSRGTSPLHF.

The CDR3 bases are TGCGCCAGCACCTTACTGGAGGGGCAGAACACTGAAGCTTTCTTT. Translated: CASTLLEGQNTEAFF. This chain uses TRBV5-1 with TRBJ1-1; a weak D match, TRBD1 (5 bases). Germline V gene data show CDR1 as SGHRS and CDR2 as YFSETQ. V was shortened by 6 bases and J by 1 base, with 16 bases between the two germline ends. The CDR3 has 15 residues.

The chain couples TRBV7-9 to TRBJ1-1; no clear D gene. Germline-derived CDR1 and CDR2 are SEHNR and FQNEAQ (reference sequence). CDR3 length equals 13 residues. Trimming pared 3 bases from V and 3 bases from J, leaving 8 bases between. The CDR3 region is CASSFPGDTEAFF. The CDR3 bases are TGTGCCAGCAGCTTTCCCGGGGACACTGAAGCTTTCTTT.

This sequence joins TRBV4-1 and TRBJ1-2; D may be TRBD1 (5 bases). CDR1 and CDR2 (germline): MGHRA, YSYEKL. V lost 5 bases, J lost 6 bases, and 16 bases lay in between. The CDR3 extends over 14 amino acids. The CDR3 DNA follows: TGCGCCAGCAGCGAACACGGGGGGTCAAATGGCTACACCTTC. This translates into CASSEHGGSNGYTF.

The chain recombines TRBV30 with TRBJ1-2; D may be TRBD1 (5 bases). The CDR3 is made up of 13 amino acids. Germline V lookup: CDR1 GTSNPN, CDR2 SVGIG (reference sequence). V was clipped by 0 bases and J by 8 bases, with 13 bases between them. CDR3 sequence: CAWSVGETEGYTF. In nucleotides, the CDR3 is TGTGCCTGGAGTGTAGGGGAGACTGAAGGCTACACCTTC. Drawing the rest from reference TRBV30 and TRBJ1-2, the complete variable domain is SQTIHQWPATLVQPVGSPLSLECTVEGTSNPNLYWYRQAAGRGLQLLFYSVGIGQISSEVPQNLSASRPQDRQFILSSKKLLLSDSGFYLCAWSVGETEGYTFGSGTRLTVV.

The chain is built from TRBV28 and TRBJ1-1; D not certain. Looked up from germline, CDR1 is MDHEN and CDR2 is SYDVKM. V gave up 4 bases and J gave up 10 bases, with 13 bases separating them. The CDR3 totals 12 residues. The CDR3 loop is CASSSEPGGAFF. The CDR3 DNA is TGTGCCAGCAGTTCAGAGCCAGGAGGAGCTTTCTTT.